This T cell receptor (beta chain) was found in a study of cytomegalovirus exposure and HLA in healthy donors. Study results and caveats: In a later analysis, parvovirus B19, influenza, CMV and Epstein-Barr virus appeared linked to several top co-occurrence clusters. In a later analysis, V- and J-gene trimming of beta chains associated with a DCLRE1C missense variant, replicated independently. Exclusion as indistinguishable affected some V segments, including TRBV6-2 and TRBV6-3.

Regarding this clone: Its antigen is as yet unknown.

This PCR relied on a set of 60 Vbeta primers and 13 Jbeta primers. How the authors handled the data: Later reanalysis found 75 million to 95 million unique TCR beta chains, approximately 11 million of them shared. TCRdb's copy holds only in-frame clones and misses some; the assay was immunoSEQ multiplex PCR. D and trimming come from the DNA, and the V and J calls and clone size come from that table. There are some 120,000 clones in the sample; about 8.5% occur only once, and 5.5% lies in the top ten. The V gene end was trimmed by 2 bases and the J gene end by 7 bases; junction bases not matched to a gene: 10. This CDR3 region has 15 residues. In germline, CDR1 is MNHNS, CDR2 SASEGT.

The rearrangement joins TRBV6-1 to TRBJ1-2, with 7 bases that match TRBD1. The clonotype originates from a man aged 35 to 55 in good health and CMV-seronegative. The material sequenced was PBMCs. The CDR3 sequence is CASSELQGRLGGYTF. The CDR3, as DNA: TGTGCCAGCAGTGAATTACAGGGGAGATTAGGTGGCTACACCTTC.